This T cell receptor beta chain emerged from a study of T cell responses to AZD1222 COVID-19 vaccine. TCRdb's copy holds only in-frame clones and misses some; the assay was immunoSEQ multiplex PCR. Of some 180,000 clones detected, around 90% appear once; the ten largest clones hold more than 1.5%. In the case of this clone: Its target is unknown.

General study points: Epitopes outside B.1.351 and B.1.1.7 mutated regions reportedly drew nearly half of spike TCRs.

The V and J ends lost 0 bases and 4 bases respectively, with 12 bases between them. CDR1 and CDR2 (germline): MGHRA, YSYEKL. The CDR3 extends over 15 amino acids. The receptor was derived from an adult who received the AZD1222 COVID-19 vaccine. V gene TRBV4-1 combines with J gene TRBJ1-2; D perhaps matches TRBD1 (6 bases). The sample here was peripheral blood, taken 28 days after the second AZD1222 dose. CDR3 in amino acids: CASSQDWGRVYGYTF. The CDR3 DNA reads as TGCGCCAGCAGCCAAGATTGGGGGCGGGTCTATGGCTACACCTTC.